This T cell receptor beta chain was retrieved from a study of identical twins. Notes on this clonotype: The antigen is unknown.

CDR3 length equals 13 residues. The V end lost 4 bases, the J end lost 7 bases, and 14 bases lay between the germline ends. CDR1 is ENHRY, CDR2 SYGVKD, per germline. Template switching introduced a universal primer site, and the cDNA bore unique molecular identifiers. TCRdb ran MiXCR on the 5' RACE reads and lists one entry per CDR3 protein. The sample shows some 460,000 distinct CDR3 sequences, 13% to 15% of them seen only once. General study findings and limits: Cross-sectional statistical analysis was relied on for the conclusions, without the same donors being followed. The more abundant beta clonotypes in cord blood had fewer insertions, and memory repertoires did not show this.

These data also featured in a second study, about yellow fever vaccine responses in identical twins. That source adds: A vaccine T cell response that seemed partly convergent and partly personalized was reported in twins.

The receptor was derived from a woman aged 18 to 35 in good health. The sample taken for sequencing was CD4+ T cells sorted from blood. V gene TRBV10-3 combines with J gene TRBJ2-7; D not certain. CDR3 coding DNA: TGTGCCATCAGTGCGACCGAATTGATAGAGCAGTACTTC. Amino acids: CAISATELIEQYF.